A single TCR beta chain is shown here with its context. The source of the sample is a study of blood T cell repertoires in COVID-19. Study-level information: Some COVID-19 samples were acute and others convalescent; all came from the United States, Italy and Spain. From T cells, B-cell-depleted T cells, or PBMCs came the material, which was cDNA or gDNA.

Germline-derived CDR1 and CDR2 are WSHSY and SAAADI. Trimming took 11 bases from V and 4 from J; bases not matched to a gene: 7. The CDR3 totals 14 residues. Under the authors' procedure: Using reference gene primer amplification, nucleated cell counts were estimated. The assay was immunoSEQ multiplex PCR, and TCRdb's table has in-frame clones only and misses some. V, J and clone size derive from that table, while D and trimming were established from the DNA sequence. This table holds 110,000 to 150,000 clones, approximately 86% found once. The rearrangement uses TRBV10-2 and TRBJ1-5; 11 bases are shared with TRBD1. The sequence derives from a man in his 70s with acute or convalescent COVID-19. Sequenced input: peripheral blood. The CDR3, as DNA: TGCGCCTCCCGGGGGGACAGGGGGAATCAGCCCCAGCATTTT. Translating gives CASRGDRGNQPQHF.